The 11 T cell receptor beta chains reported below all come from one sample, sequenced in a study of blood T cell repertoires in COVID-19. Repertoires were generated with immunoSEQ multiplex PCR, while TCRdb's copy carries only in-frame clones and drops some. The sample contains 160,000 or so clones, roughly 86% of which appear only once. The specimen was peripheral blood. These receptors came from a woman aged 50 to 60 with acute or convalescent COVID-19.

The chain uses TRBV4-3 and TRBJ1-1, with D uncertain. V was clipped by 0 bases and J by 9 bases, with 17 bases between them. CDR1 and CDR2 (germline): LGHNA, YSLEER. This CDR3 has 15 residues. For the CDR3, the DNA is TGCGCCAGCAGCCAAGATCGGTCCCTTGTCCCTCAAGCTTTCTTT. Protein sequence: CASSQDRSLVPQAFF.

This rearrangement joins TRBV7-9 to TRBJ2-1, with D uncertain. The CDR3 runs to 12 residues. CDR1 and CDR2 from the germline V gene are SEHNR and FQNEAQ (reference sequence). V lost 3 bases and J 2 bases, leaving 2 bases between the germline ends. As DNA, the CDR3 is TGTGCCAGCAGCTTCGCCTACAATGAGCAGTTCTTC. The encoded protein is CASSFAYNEQFF.

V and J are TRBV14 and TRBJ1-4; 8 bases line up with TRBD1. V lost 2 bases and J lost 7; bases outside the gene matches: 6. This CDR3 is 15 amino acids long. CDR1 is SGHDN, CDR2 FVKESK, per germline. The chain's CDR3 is CASSQTRGLGEKLFF. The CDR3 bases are TGTGCCAGCAGCCAAACCAGGGGGCTTGGTGAAAAACTGTTTTTT.

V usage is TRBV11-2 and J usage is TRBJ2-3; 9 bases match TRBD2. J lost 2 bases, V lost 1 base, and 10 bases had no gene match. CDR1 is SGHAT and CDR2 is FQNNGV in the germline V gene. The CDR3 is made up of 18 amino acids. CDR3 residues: CASSLGAGGGTHTDTQYF. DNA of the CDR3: TGTGCCAGCAGCTTAGGAGCGGGAGGAGGCACACACACAGATACGCAGTATTTT.

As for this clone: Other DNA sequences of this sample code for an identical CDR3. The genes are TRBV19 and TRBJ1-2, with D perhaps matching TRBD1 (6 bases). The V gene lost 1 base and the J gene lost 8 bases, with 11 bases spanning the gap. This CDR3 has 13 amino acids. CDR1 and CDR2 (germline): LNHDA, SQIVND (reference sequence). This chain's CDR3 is CASSIGGGGGYTF. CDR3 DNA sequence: TGTGCCAGTAGTATAGGCGGGGGGGGCGGCTACACCTTC.

The CDR3 loop is CSASRTSETEAFF. CDR3 nucleotides: TGCAGTGCTAGTAGGACATCTGAGACTGAAGCTTTCTTT. This chain joins TRBV20-1 and TRBJ1-1; D is perhaps TRBD1 (5 bases). Per germline, CDR1 DFQATT and CDR2 SNEGSKA (reference sequence). V lost 3 bases, J lost 5 bases, and 13 bases lay in between. This CDR3 comprises 13 residues.

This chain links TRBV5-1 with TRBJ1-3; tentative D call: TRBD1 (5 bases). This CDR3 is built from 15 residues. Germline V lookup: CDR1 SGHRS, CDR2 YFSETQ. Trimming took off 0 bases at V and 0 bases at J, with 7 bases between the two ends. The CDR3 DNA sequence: TGCGCCAGCAGCTTGGTGGGGGGCTCTGGAAACACCATATATTTT. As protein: CASSLVGGSGNTIYF.

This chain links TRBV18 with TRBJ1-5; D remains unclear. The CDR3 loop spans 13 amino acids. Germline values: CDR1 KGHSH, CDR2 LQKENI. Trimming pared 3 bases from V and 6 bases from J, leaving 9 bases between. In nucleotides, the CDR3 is TGTGCCAGCTCACCTTACCGCGGTCAGCCCCAGCATTTT. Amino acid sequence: CASSPYRGQPQHF.

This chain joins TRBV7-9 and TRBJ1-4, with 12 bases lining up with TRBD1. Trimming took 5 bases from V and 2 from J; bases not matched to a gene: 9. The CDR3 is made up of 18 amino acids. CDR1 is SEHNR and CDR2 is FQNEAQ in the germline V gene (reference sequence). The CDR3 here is CASSPGTGGHSTNEKLFF. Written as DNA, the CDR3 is TGTGCCAGCAGCCCCGGGACAGGGGGCCATAGCACTAATGAAAAACTGTTTTTT.

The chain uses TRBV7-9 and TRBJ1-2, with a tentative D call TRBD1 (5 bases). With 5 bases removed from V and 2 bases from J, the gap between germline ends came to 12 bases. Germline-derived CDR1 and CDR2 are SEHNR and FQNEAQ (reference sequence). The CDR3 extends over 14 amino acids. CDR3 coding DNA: TGTGCCAGCAGCCCGGGGGACGGAAACTATGGCTACACCTTC. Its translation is CASSPGDGNYGYTF.

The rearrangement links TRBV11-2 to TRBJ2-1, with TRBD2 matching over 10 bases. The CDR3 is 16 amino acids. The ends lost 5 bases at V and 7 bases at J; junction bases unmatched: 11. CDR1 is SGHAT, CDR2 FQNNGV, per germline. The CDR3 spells CASSPFLLAGFNEQFF. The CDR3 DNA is TGTGCCAGCAGCCCATTCCTACTAGCGGGGTTTAATGAGCAGTTCTTC.